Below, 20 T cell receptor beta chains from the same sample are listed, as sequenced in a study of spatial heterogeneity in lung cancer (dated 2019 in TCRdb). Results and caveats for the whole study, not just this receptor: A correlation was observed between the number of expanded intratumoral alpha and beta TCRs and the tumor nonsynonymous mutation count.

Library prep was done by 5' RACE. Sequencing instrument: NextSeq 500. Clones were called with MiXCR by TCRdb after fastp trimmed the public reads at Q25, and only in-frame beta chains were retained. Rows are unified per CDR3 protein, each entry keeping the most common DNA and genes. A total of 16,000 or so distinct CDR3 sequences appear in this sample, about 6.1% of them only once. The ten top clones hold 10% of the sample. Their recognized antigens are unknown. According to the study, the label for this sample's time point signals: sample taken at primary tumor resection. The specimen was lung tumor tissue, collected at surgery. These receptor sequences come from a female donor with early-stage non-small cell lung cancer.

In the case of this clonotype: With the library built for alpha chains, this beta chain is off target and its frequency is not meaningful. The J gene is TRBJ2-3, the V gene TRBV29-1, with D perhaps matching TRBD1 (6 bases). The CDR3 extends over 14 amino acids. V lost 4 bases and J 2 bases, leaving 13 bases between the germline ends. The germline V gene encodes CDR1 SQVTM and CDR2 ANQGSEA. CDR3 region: CSVALDSSTDTQYF. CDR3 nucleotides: TGCAGCGTTGCACTGGACAGTTCCACAGATACGCAGTATTTT.

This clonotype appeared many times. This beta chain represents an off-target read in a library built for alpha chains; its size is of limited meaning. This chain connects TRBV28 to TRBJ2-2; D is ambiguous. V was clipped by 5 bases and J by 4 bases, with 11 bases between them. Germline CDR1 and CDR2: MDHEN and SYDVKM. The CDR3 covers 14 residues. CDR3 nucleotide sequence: TGTGCCAGCAGTCAGACTGGCCCCACCGGGGAGCTGTTTTTT. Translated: CASSQTGPTGELFF.

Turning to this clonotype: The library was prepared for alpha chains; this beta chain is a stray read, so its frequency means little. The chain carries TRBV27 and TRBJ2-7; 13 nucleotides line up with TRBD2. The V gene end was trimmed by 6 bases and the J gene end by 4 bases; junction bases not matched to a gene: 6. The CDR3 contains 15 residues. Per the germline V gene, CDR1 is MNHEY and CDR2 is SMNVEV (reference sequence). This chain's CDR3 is CASRRLAGGQYEQYF. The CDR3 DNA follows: TGTGCCAGCAGGCGACTAGCGGGAGGCCAGTACGAGCAGTACTTC.

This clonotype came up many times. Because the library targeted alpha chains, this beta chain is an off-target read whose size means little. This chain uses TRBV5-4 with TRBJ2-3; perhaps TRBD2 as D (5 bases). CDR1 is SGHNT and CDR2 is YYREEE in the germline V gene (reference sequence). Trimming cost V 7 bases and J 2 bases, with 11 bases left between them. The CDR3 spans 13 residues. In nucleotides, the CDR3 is TGTGCCAGCCACGGGGAGCCCACAGATACGCAGTATTTT. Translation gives CASHGEPTDTQYF.

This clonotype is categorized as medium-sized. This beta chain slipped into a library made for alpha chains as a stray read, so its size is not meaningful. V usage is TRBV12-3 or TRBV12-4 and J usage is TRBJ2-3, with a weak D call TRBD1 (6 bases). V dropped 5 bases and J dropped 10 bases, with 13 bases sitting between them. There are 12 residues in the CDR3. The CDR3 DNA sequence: TGTGCCAGCAGTCGGCGACAGGAACCGCAGTATTTT. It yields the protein CASSRRQEPQYF.

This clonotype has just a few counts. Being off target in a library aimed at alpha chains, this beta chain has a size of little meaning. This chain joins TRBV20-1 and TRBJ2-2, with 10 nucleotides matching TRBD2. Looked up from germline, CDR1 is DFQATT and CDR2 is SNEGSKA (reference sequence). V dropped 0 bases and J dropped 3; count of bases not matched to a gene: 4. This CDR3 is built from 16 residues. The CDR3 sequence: CSARDPLAGDTGELFF. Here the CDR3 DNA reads TGCAGTGCTAGAGATCCCCTAGCGGGAGACACCGGGGAGCTGTTTTTT.

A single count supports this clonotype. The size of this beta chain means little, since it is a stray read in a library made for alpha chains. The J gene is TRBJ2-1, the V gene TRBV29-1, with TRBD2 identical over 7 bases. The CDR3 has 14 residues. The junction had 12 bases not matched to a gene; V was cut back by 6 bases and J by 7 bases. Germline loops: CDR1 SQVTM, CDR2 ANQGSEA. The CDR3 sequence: CSVRWAGDRNEQFF. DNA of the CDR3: TGCAGCGTCCGTTGGGCGGGAGATAGGAATGAGCAGTTCTTC.

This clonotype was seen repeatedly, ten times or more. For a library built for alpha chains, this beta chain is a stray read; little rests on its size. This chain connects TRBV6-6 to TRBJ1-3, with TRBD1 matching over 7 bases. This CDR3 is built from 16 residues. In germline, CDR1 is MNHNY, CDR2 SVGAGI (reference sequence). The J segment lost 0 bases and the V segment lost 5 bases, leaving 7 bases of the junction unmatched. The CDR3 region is CASSPRTGSSGNTIYF. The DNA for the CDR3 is TGTGCCAGCAGTCCGAGGACAGGCTCCTCTGGAAACACCATATATTTT.

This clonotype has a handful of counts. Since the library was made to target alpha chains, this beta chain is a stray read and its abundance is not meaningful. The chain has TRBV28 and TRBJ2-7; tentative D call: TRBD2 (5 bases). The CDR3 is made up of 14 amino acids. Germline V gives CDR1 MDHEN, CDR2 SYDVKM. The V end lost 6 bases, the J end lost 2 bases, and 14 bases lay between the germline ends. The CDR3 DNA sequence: TGTGCCAGCAGCCGGGGAGAGCCTCCCTACGAGCAGTACTTC. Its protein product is CASSRGEPPYEQYF.

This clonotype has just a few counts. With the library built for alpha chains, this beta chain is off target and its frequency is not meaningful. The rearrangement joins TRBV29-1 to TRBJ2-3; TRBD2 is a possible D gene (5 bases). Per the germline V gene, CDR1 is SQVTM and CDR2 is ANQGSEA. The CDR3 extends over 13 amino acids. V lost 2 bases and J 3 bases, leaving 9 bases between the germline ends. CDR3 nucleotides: TGCAGCGTTGAACCTAGCAGAACAGATACGCAGTATTTT. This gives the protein CSVEPSRTDTQYF.

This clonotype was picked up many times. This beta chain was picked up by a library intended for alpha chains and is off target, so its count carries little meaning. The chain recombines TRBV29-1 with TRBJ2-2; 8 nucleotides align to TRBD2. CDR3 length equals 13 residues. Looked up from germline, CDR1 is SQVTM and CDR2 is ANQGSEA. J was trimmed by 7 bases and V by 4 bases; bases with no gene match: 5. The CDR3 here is CSVGGRMHGELFF. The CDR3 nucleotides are TGCAGCGTTGGCGGGAGGATGCACGGGGAGCTGTTTTTT.

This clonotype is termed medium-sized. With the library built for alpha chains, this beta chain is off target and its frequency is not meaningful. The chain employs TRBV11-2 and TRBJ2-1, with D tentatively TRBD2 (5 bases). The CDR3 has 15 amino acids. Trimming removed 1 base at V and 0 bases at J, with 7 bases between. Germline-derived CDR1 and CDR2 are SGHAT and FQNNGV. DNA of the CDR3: TGTGCCAGCAGCTTAGGTGCGGGCTCCTACAATGAGCAGTTCTTC. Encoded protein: CASSLGAGSYNEQFF.

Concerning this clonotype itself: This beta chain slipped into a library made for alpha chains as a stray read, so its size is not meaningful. The DNA of the CDR3 is TGTGCCAGCAGCCAAGTCCTGGGGTACACAGATACGCAGTATTTT. Amino acids: CASSQVLGYTDTQYF. V usage is TRBV14 and J usage is TRBJ2-3; D is unresolved. V gave up 1 base and J gave up 2 bases, with 10 bases separating them. Germline CDR1 reads SGHDN; CDR2 reads FVKESK. CDR3 length: 15 residues. The full variable domain, its missing parts supplied by reference TRBV14 and TRBJ2-3, is EAGVTQFPSHSVIEKGQTVTLRCDPISGHDNLYWYRRVMGKEIKFLLHFVKESKQDESGMPNNRFLAERTGGTYSTLKVQPAELEDSGVYFCASSQVLGYTDTQYFGPGTRLTVL.

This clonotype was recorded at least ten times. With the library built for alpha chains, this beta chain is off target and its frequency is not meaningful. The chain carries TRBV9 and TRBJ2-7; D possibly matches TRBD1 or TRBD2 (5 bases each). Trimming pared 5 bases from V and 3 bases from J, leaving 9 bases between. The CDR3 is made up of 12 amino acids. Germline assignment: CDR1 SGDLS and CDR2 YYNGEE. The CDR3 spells CASSGDGYEQYF. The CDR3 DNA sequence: TGTGCCAGCAGTGGGGACGGCTACGAGCAGTACTTC.

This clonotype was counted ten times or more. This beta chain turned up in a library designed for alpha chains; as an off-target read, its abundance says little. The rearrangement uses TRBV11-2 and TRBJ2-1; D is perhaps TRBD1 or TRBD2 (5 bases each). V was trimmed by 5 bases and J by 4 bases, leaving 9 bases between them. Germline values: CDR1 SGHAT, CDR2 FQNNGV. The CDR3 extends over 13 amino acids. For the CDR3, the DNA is TGTGCCAGCAGCCCGAGGGGTTACAATGAGCAGTTCTTC. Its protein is CASSPRGYNEQFF.

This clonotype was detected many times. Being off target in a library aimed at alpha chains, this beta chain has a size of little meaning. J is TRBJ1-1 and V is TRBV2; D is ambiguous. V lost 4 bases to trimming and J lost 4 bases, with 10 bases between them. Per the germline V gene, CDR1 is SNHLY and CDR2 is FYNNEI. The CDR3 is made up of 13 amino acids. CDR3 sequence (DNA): TGTGCCAGCAGTGCGAGGTTTGGCACTGAAGCTTTCTTT. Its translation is CASSARFGTEAFF.

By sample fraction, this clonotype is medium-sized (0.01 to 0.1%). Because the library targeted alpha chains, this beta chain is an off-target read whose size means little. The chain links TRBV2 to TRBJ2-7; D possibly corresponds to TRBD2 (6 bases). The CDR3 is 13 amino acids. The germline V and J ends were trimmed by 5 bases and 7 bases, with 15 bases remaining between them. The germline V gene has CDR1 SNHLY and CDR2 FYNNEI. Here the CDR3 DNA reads TGTGCCAGCAGTACAGGACTAACTCGAGAGCAGTACTTC. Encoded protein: CASSTGLTREQYF. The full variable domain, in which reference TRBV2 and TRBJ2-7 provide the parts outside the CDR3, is EPEVTQTPSHQVTQMGQEVILRCVPISNHLYFYWYRQILGQKVEFLVSFYNNEISEKSEIFDDQFSVERPDGSNFTLKIRSTKLEDSAMYFCASSTGLTREQYFGPGTRLTVT.

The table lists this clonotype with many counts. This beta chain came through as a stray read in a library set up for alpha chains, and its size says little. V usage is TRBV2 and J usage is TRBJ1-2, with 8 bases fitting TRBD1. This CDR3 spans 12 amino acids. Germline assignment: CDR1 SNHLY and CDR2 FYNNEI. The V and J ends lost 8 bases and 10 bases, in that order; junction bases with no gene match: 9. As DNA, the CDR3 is TGTGCCAGCTTAGGACAGGGTAGGGACTACACCTTC. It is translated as CASLGQGRDYTF.

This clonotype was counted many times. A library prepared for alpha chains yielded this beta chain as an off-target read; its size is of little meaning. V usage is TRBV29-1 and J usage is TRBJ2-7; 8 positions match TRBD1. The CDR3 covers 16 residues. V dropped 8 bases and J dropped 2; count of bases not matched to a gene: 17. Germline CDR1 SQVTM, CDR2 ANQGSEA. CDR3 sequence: CSPLGEDRDRPYEQYF. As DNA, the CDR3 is TGCAGCCCTCTAGGGGAGGACCGGGACAGGCCCTACGAGCAGTACTTC.

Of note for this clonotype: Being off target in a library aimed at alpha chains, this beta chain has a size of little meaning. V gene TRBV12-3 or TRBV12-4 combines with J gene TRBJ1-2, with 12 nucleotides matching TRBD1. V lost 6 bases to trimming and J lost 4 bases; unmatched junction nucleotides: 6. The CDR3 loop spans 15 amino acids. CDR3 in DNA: TGTGCCAGCAGACTTACGGGACAGGGGGCCTATGGCTACACCTTC. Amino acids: CASRLTGQGAYGYTF.